This T cell receptor beta chain was retrieved from a study of T cells after yellow fever vaccination. Background on the study: Preparation of fractions with low cell numbers was performed using SMART-Seq v4 Ultra Low Input.

With respect to this clonotype: Its antigen remains unknown.

The CDR3 is 17 amino acids. Trimming took off 5 bases at V and 1 base at J, with 21 bases between the two ends. Germline V lookup: CDR1 DFQATT, CDR2 SNEGSKA (reference sequence). TCRdb analysed the 5' RACE reads with MiXCR anew, one entry per CDR3 protein. This table has some 600,000 distinct CDR3 sequences, approximately 13% appearing once. The study, taken as a whole, reports: A secondary response was less intense yet reached its peak sooner, at day 5 versus 15.

The V and J genes are TRBV20-1 and TRBJ2-1; maybe TRBD1 (7 bases). The receptor comes from a man aged 30-40 years who received the YFV17D yellow fever vaccine. The sample was PBMCs, taken on the day of the yellow fever booster vaccination. In DNA form, the CDR3 reads TGCAGTGCTCCCCAGGGGGGATCGGGAAGGTCCTACAATGAGCAGTTCTTC. This translates into CSAPQGGSGRSYNEQFF.